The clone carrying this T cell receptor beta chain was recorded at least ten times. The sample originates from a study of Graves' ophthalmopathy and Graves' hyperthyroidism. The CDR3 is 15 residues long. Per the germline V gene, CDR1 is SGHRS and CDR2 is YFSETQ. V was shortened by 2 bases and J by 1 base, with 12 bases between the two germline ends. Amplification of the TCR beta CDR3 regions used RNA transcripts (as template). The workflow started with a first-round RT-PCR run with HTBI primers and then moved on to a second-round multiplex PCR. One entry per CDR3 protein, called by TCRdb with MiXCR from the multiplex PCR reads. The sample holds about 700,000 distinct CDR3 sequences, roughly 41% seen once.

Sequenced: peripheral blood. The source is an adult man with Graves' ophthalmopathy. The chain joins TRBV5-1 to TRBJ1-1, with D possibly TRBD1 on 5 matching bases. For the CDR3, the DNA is TGCGCCAGCAGCTTTACAGGCCATCCGAACACTGAAGCTTTCTTT. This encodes CASSFTGHPNTEAFF.